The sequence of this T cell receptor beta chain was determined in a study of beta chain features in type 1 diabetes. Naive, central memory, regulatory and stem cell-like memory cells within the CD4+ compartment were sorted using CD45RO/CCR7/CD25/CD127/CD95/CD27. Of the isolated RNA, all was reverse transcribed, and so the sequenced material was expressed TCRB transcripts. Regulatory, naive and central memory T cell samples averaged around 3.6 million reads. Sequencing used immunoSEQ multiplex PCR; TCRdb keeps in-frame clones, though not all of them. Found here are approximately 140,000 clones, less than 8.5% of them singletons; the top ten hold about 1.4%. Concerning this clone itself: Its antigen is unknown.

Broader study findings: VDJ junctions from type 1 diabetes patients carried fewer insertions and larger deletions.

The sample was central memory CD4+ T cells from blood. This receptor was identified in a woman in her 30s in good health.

CDR3 in DNA: TGTGCCAGCAGTTTATCTAGCGGGAGGGCCGAGGGGTTCTTC. Translation gives CASSLSSGRAEGFF. The chain joins TRBV28 to TRBJ2-1; 12 bases line up with TRBD2. V lost 1 base and J lost 15; bases outside the gene matches: 7. CDR3 length: 14 amino acids. The germline V gene encodes CDR1 MDHEN and CDR2 SYDVKM. Full variable domain (rest looked up from reference TRBV28 and TRBJ2-1): DVKVTQSSRYLVKRTGEKVFLECVQDMDHENMFWYRQDPGLGLRLIYFSYDVKMKEKGDIPEGYSVSREKKERFSLILESASTNQTSMYLCASSLSSGRAEGFFGPGTRLTVL.